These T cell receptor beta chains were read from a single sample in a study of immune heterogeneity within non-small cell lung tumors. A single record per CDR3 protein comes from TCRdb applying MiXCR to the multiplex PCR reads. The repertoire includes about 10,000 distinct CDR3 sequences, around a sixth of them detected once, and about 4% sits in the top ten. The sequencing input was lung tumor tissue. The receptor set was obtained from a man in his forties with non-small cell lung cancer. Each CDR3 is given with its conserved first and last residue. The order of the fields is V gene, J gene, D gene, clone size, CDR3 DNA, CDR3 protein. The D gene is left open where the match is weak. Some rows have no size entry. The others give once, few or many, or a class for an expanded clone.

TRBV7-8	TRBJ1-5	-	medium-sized	TGTGCCAGCAGCTTATCCACAGAGTTGTACTATAGCAATCAGCCCCAGCATTTT	CASSLSTELYYSNQPQHF
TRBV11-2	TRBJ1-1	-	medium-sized	TGTGCCAGCAGCTTAGAAGAGGGGGGGAACACTGAAGCTTTCTTT	CASSLEEGGNTEAFF
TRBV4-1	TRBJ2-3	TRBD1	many	TGCGCCAGCAGCCAATCGGGACAGGGGACAGATACGCAGTATTTT	CASSQSGQGTDTQYF
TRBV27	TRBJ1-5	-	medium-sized	TGTGCCAGCAGTCTAGGGGCCAATCAGCCCCAGCATTTT	CASSLGANQPQHF
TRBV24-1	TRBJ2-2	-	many	TGTGCCAGATATCCGGGACTCACTTTGGGGACCGGGGAGCTGTTTTTT	CARYPGLTLGTGELFF
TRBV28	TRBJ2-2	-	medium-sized	TGTGCCAGCAGTTTACGCGTCGGGCCCGGGGAGCTGTTTTTT	CASSLRVGPGELFF
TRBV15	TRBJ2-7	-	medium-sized	TGTGCCACCAGCAGAGAGGCAGGGGTGGGCGAGCAGTACTTC	CATSREAGVGEQYF
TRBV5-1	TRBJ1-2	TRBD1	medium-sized	TGCGCCAGCAGCACCTCCGGGACAGGGAACTATGGCTACACCTTC	CASSTSGTGNYGYTF
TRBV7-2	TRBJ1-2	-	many	TGTGCCAGCAGCTCGCAGGGTACCCCAGCAGCCTACACCTTC	CASSSQGTPAAYTF
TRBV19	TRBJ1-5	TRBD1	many	TGTGCCACCCTTCCCGGGACAGCCAATTCCTTGAGGAATCAGCCCCAGCATTTT	CATLPGTANSLRNQPQHF
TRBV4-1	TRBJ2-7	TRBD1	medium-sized	TGCGCCAGCAGCCAAAAGACAGGGTGGTTTTACGAGCAGTACTTC	CASSQKTGWFYEQYF
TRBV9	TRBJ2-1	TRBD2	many	TGTGCCAGCAGCGTAGCTGGAGCGGGAGCCTACAATGAGCAGTTCTTC	CASSVAGAGAYNEQFF
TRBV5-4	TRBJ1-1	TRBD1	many	TGTGCCAGCAGCCTCGCCGGGACAGGGGGCACTGAAGCTTTCTTT	CASSLAGTGGTEAFF
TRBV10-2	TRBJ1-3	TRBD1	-	TGCGCCAGCAGTGATTACGACAGGGGTATGGATGGAAACACCATATATTTT	CASSDYDRGMDGNTIYF
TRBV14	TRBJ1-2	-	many	TGTGCCAGCAGCCAGGCCTATGGGGGCGGCTACACCTTC	CASSQAYGGGYTF
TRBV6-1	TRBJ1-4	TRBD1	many	TGTGCCAGCAGTGTGTACAGGGGGAGGCGTGAAAAACTGTTTTTT	CASSVYRGRREKLFF
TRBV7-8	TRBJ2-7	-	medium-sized	TGTGCCAGCAGCCCAGCCTACGAGCAGTACTTC	CASSPAYEQYF
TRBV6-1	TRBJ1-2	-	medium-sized	TGTGCCAGCAGTGAATTAACAGGGACATATGGCTACACCTTC	CASSELTGTYGYTF
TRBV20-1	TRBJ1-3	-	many	TGCAGTGCTAGAGGGGGAAACACCATATATTTT	CSARGGNTIYF
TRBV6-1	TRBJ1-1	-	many	TGTGCCAGCAGGTGGTCCACTGAAGCTTTCTTT	CASRWSTEAFF
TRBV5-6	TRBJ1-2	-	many	TGTGCCAGCAGCTTGGGCAGCCCAAACTATGGCTACACCTTC	CASSLGSPNYGYTF
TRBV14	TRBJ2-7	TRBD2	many	TGTGCCAGCGCGGCCCGGGTAGGCGGGAGCTATTCCGAGCAGTACTTC	CASAARVGGSYSEQYF
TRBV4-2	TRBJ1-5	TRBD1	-	TGTGTCAGCAGCCAAGGGGACAGGGGGCGTCAGCCCCAGCATTTT	CVSSQGDRGRQPQHF
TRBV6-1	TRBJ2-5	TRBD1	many	TGTGCCAGCAGTTATCGACAGGGGCTAGAGACCCAGTACTTC	CASSYRQGLETQYF
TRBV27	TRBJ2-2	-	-	TGTGCCAGCCCGATCCGGGGCTACAAGAACACCGGGGAGCTGTTTTTT	CASPIRGYKNTGELFF
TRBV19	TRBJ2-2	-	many	TGTGCCAGTAGTATCGGAGCGGGTTACACCGGGGAGCTGTTTTTT	CASSIGAGYTGELFF
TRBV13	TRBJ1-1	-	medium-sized	TGTGCCAGCAGCTTGCATCTAAACACTGAAGCTTTCTTT	CASSLHLNTEAFF
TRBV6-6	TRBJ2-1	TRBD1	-	TGTGCCAGCAGTTACTCGATCAGGGGGCGCAATGAGCAGTTCTTC	CASSYSIRGRNEQFF
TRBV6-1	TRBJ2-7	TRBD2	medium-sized	TGTGCCAGCATCCCTGCCTGGGGGGGGGAGCAGTACTTC	CASIPAWGGEQYF